These 18 T cell receptor beta chains share one sample of origin, sequenced in a study of response to subunit inactivated influenza vaccine. One entry per CDR3 protein results from TCRdb running MiXCR on the RT-PCR reads. The sample records about 700,000 distinct CDR3 sequences, around 14% being singletons. The sample in question was PBMCs from blood, obtained around 15 days before vaccination. These receptors came from a man aged 50 to 59 who received an inactivated influenza vaccine.

V and J are TRBV7-2 and TRBJ1-1; D not certain. There are 10 residues in the CDR3. Trimming removed 1 base at V and 11 bases at J, with 5 bases between. Germline V gene data show CDR1 as SGHTA and CDR2 as FQGNSA. The CDR3 sequence: CASSLETAFF. The CDR3 DNA reads as TGTGCCAGCAGCTTAGAGACTGCTTTCTTT.

V gene TRBV4-1 combines with J gene TRBJ2-1, with D perhaps matching TRBD1 or TRBD2 (5 bases each). In germline, CDR1 is MGHRA, CDR2 YSYEKL. V was shortened by 3 bases and J by 6 bases, with 15 bases between the two germline ends. This CDR3 is 15 amino acids long. The CDR3 DNA reads TGCGCCAGCAGCCATCTTCTGGGGACCCCCAATGAGCAGTTCTTC. Translation gives CASSHLLGTPNEQFF.

This clonotype was seen a few times. The chain employs TRBV7-2 and TRBJ1-4, with D hard to call. Germline CDR1 reads SGHTA; CDR2 reads FQGNSA. The CDR3 contains 14 residues. V was pared by 5 bases and J by 3 bases, with 10 bases between. The CDR3 coding sequence is TGTGCCAGCAGCCCCCGGAGGGCTAATGAAAAACTGTTTTTT. It specifies CASSPRRANEKLFF. The variable domain in full, with the rest retrieved from reference TRBV7-2 and TRBJ1-4, is GAGVSQSPSNKVTEKGKDVELRCDPISGHTALYWYRQSLGQGLEFLIYFQGNSAPDKSGLPSDRFSAERTGGSVSTLTIQRTQQEDSAVYLCASSPRRANEKLFFGSGTQLSVL.

This clonotype was observed at least ten times. The chain uses TRBV18 and TRBJ2-1, with D possibly matching TRBD2 (6 bases). V gave up 1 base and J gave up 4 bases, with 14 bases separating them. There are 16 residues in the CDR3. Germline V gene data show CDR1 as KGHSH and CDR2 as LQKENI. In DNA, the CDR3 is TGTGCCAGCTCACCACACCATACTAGCTTTTACAATGAGCAGTTCTTC. Translating gives CASSPHHTSFYNEQFF. Full variable domain (missing parts from reference TRBV18 and TRBJ2-1): NAGVMQNPRHLVRRRGQEARLRCSPMKGHSHVYWYRQLPEEGLKFMVYLQKENIIDESGMPKERFSAEFPKEGPSILRIQQVVRGDSAAYFCASSPHHTSFYNEQFFGPGTRLTVL.

The gene calls are TRBV7-9 and TRBJ1-2; a possible D gene is TRBD1 (6 bases). The germline CDR1 and CDR2 sequences are SEHNR and FQNEAQ (reference sequence). V lost 5 bases to trimming and J lost 6 bases, with 10 bases between them. This CDR3 is built from 12 residues. CDR3 sequence: CASSQTGNGYTF. The CDR3 nucleotides are TGTGCCAGCAGCCAAACAGGGAATGGCTACACCTTC. Supplemented by reference TRBV7-9 and TRBJ1-2, the full variable domain reads DTGVSQNPRHKITKRGQNVTFRCDPISEHNRLYWYRQTLGQGPEFLTYFQNEAQLEKSRLLSDRFSAERPKGSFSTLEIQRTEQGDSAMYLCASSQTGNGYTFGSGTRLTVV.

The genes are TRBV6-5 and TRBJ1-6, with 11 bases fitting TRBD1. Germline lookup yields CDR1 MNHEY and CDR2 SVGAGI. J was trimmed by 9 bases and V by 4 bases; bases with no gene match: 5. There are 15 residues in the CDR3. CDR3 residues: CASSSRDRGFSPLHF. CDR3 sequence (DNA): TGTGCCAGCAGTTCCCGGGACAGGGGGTTTTCACCCCTCCACTTT.

This chain connects TRBV12-3 or TRBV12-4 to TRBJ2-1; 16 nucleotides align to TRBD2. CDR3 length equals 19 residues. Trimming cost V 8 bases and J 1 base; bases outside gene matches: 11. CDR3 protein: CASCSGTSGRARSYNEQFF. The CDR3 DNA follows: TGTGCCAGCTGCTCAGGGACTAGCGGGAGGGCCAGGTCCTACAATGAGCAGTTCTTC.

J is TRBJ1-6 and V is TRBV5-1; 7 positions agree with TRBD1. With V trimmed by 0 bases and J by 7 bases, 4 bases remained unmatched. Germline assignment: CDR1 SGHRS and CDR2 YFSETQ. This CDR3 region has 15 residues. The CDR3 DNA sequence: TGCGCCAGCAGCTTGGATACAGGGGAAAATTCACCCCTCCACTTT. This codes for CASSLDTGENSPLHF. Using reference TRBV5-1 and TRBJ1-6 for the parts outside the CDR3, the full variable domain is KAGVTQTPRYLIKTRGQQVTLSCSPISGHRSVSWYQQTPGQGLQFLFEYFSETQRNKGNFPGRFSGRQFSNSRSEMNVSTLELGDSALYLCASSLDTGENSPLHFGNGTRLTVT.

This clonotype was counted between two and nine times. V is TRBV12-3 or TRBV12-4 and J is TRBJ1-1; 9 nucleotides line up with TRBD1. With 5 bases clipped from V and 9 bases from J, the junction kept 13 bases outside the gene matches. This CDR3 has 15 amino acids. The CDR3 sequence: CASSNAGTGNRKAFF. In DNA form, the CDR3 reads TGTGCCAGCAGTAATGCCGGGACAGGGAATCGGAAAGCTTTCTTT.

In this sample, this clonotype turned up a few times. V and J are TRBV12-3 or TRBV12-4 and TRBJ2-2; 8 bases line up with TRBD1. V was clipped by 5 bases and J by 1 base; unmatched bases: 12. This CDR3 is 18 amino acids long. This chain's CDR3 is CASSPLGRTGLNTGELFF. CDR3 bases: TGTGCCAGCAGTCCCCTAGGGCGGACAGGGCTGAACACCGGGGAGCTGTTTTTT.

The gene calls are TRBV11-2 and TRBJ2-1; 10 bases line up with TRBD2. The CDR3 spans 18 residues. The junction had 14 bases not matched to a gene; V was cut back by 5 bases and J by 4 bases. Germline CDR1 reads SGHAT; CDR2 reads FQNNGV. CDR3 bases: TGTGCCAGCAGCCGACAGGGGCCAGCGGGGGGGCTTTACAATGAGCAGTTCTTC. Amino acids: CASSRQGPAGGLYNEQFF.

This clonotype was counted between two and nine times. The V and J genes are TRBV12-3 or TRBV12-4 and TRBJ2-3, with TRBD1 identical over 8 bases. The CDR3 length is 15 residues. V shed 4 bases and J 0 bases; nucleotides not matched to a gene: 3. DNA of the CDR3: TGTGCCAGCAGTTCGACAGGGGTTAGCACAGATACGCAGTATTTT. It is translated as CASSSTGVSTDTQYF.

The V and J genes are TRBV4-1 and TRBJ2-2, with D perhaps being TRBD1 or TRBD2 (6 bases each). Germline CDR1 is MGHRA and CDR2 is YSYEKL. This CDR3 has 17 residues. Trimming pared 1 base from V and 5 bases from J, leaving 17 bases between. Here the CDR3 reads CASSQGQARGLTGELFF. CDR3 sequence (DNA): TGCGCCAGCAGCCAAGGACAGGCCCGGGGGTTGACCGGGGAGCTGTTTTTT.

This clonotype was found many times. The rearrangement uses TRBV6-1 and TRBJ1-1, with 8 bases matching TRBD1. V was pared by 5 bases and J by 8 bases, with 13 bases of the junction left unmatched. Germline V gene lookup returns CDR1 MNHNS and CDR2 SASEGT. This CDR3 region has 15 residues. CDR3 coding DNA: TGTGCCAGCAGTAAGCCCGGGACAGGACTTTGGGAAGCTTTCTTT. This codes for CASSKPGTGLWEAFF.

This clonotype was found many times. V gene TRBV20-1 combines with J gene TRBJ1-5; D gene ambiguous. The V gene lost 2 bases and the J gene lost 1 base, with 3 bases spanning the gap. This CDR3 has 12 residues. Germline V gene data show CDR1 as DFQATT and CDR2 as SNEGSKA (reference sequence). CDR3 in amino acids: CSARNSNQPQHF. The DNA for the CDR3 is TGCAGTGCTAGAAACAGCAATCAGCCCCAGCATTTT.

There are a few counts of this clonotype. The chain carries TRBV6-2 or TRBV6-3 and TRBJ1-5; a weak D match, TRBD1 (5 bases). Deletions cut 2 bases from V and 4 bases from J, with 24 bases between. The germline CDR1 and CDR2 sequences are MNHEY and SVGEGT. The CDR3 length is 19 residues. Here the CDR3 reads CASSYIPGTVQPWNQPQHF. The CDR3 nucleotides read TGTGCCAGCAGTTACATCCCGGGGACCGTTCAACCCTGGAATCAGCCCCAGCATTTT.

The V call is TRBV5-1, the J call TRBJ2-2; D might be TRBD1 or TRBD2, each matching 5 bases. From germline, CDR1 is SGHRS and CDR2 YFSETQ. Deletions cut 4 bases from V and 4 bases from J, with 11 bases between. The CDR3 is made up of 14 amino acids. The CDR3 nucleotides are TGCGCCAGCAGCATCCTAGGGACCACCGGGGAGCTGTTTTTT. It encodes CASSILGTTGELFF.

CDR3 bases: TGTGCCAGCAGTTTAGAGCCGAAAAGCTATGGCTACACCTTC. Encoded protein: CASSLEPKSYGYTF. The rearrangement links TRBV12-3 or TRBV12-4 to TRBJ1-2; D remains ambiguous. CDR3 size: 14 residues. V was cut by 1 base and J by 4 bases, with 10 bases left in between.